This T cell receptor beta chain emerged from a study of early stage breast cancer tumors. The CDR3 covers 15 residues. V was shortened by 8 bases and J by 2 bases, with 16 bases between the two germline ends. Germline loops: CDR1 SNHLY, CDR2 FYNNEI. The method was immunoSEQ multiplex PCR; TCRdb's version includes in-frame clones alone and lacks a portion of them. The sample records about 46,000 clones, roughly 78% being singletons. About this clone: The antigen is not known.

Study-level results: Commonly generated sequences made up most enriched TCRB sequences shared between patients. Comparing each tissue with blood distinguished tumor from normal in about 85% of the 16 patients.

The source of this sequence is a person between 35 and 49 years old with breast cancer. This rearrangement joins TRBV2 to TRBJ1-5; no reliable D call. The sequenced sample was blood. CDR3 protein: CASVRRADGNQPQHF. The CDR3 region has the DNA TGTGCCAGCGTCCGTCGGGCGGATGGCAATCAGCCCCAGCATTTT.